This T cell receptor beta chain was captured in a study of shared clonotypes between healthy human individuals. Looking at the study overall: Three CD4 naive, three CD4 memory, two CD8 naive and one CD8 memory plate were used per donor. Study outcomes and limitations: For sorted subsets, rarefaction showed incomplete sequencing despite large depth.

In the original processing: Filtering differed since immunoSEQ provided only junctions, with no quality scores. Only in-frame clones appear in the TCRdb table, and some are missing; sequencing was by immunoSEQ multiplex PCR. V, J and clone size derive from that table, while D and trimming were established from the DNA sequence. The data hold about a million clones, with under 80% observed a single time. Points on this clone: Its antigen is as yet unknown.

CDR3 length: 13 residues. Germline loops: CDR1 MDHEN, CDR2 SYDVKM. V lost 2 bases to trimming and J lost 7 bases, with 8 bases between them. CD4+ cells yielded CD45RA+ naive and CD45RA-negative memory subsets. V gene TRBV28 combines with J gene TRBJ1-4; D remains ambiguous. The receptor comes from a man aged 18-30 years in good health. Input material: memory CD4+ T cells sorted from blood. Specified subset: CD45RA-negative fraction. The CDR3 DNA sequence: TGTGCCAGCAGTTTAGTCGGAGGTGAAAAACTGTTTTTT. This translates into CASSLVGGEKLFF.